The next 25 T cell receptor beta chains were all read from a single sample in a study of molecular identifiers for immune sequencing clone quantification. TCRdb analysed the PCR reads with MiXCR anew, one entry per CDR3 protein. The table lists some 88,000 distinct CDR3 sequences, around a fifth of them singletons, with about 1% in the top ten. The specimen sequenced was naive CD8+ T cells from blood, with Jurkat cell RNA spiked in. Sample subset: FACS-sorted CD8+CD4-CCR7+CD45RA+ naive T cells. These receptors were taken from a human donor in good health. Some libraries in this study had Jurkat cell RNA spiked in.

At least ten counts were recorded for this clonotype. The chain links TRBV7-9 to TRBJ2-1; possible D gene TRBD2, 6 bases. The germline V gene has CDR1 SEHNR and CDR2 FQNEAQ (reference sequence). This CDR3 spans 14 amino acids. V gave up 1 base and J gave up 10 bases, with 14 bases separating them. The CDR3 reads CASSLVAGIGEQFF. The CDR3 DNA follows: TGTGCCAGCAGCTTAGTCGCGGGAATCGGGGAGCAGTTCTTC.

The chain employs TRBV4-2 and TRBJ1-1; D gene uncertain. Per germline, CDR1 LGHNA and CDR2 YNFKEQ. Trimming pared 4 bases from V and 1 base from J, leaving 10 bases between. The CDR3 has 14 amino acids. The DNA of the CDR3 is TGTGCCAGCAGCCTAGTTAGGACGAACACTGAAGCTTTCTTT. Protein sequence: CASSLVRTNTEAFF.

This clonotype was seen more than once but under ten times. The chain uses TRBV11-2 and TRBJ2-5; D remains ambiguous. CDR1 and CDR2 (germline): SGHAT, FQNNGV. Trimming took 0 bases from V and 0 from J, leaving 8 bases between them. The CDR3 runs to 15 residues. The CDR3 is CASSLEATHQETQYF. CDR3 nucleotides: TGTGCCAGCAGCTTAGAGGCTACCCACCAAGAGACCCAGTACTTC.

Written as DNA, the CDR3 is TGTGCCAGCCGCTTACGGAGGGGCGCCGGGACTAACTCCTACAATGAGCAGTTCTTC. The encoded protein is CASRLRRGAGTNSYNEQFF. V and J are TRBV27 and TRBJ2-1; TRBD2 agrees at 7 bases. The V segment lost 8 bases and the J segment 0 bases; nucleotides outside the gene matches: 19. The germline V gene encodes CDR1 MNHEY and CDR2 SMNVEV (reference sequence). This CDR3 has 19 residues.

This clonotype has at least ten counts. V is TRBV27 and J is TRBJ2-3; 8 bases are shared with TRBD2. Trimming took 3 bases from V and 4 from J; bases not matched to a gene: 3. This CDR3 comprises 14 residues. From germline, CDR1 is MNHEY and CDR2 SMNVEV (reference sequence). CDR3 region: CASSFGLASDTQYF. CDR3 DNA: TGTGCCAGCAGTTTTGGACTAGCTTCAGATACGCAGTATTTT.

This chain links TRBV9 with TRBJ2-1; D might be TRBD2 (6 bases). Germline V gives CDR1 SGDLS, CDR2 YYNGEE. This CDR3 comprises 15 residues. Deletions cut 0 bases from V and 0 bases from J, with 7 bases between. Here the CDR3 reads CASSVAGVSYNEQFF. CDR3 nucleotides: TGTGCCAGCAGCGTAGCGGGAGTCTCCTACAATGAGCAGTTCTTC.

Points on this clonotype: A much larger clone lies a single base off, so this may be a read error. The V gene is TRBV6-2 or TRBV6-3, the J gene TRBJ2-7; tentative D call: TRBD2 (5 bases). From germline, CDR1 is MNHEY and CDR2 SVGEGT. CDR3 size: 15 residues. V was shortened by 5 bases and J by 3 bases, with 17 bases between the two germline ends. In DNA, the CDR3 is TGTGCCAGCAGTGAACATAGCGCTACAGTCTACGAGCAGTACTTC. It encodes CASSEHSATVYEQYF.

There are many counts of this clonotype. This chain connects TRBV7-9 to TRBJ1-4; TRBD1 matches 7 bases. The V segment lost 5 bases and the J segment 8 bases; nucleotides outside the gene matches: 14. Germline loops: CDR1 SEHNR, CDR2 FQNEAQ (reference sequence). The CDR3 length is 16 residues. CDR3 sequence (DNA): TGTGCCAGCAGCCCACCCACAGGGGTAGGAAAAGAAAAACTGTTTTTT. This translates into CASSPPTGVGKEKLFF.

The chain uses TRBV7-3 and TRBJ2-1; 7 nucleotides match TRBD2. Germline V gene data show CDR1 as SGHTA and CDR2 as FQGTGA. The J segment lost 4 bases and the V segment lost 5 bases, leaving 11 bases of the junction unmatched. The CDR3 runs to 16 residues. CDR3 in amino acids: CASSPGGTGSYNEQFF. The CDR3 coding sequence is TGTGCCAGCAGCCCGGGAGGAACGGGGTCTTACAATGAGCAGTTCTTC. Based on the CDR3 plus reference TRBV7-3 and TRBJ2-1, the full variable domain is GAGVSQTPSNKVTEKGKYVELRCDPISGHTALYWYRQSLGQGPEFLIYFQGTGAADDSGLPNDRFFAVRPEGSVSTLKIQRTERGDSAVYLCASSPGGTGSYNEQFFGPGTRLTVL.

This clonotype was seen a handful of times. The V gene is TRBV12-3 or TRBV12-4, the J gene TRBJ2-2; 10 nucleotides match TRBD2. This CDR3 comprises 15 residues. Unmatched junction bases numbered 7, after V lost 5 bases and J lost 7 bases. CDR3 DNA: TGTGCCAGCAGTCTAAGCGGGGGGGTGAACGGGGAGCTGTTTTTT. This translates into CASSLSGGVNGELFF.

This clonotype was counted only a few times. CDR3 in amino acids: CATSREPSEATNEKLFF. The CDR3 DNA reads as TGTGCCACCAGCAGGGAACCCAGTGAAGCAACTAATGAAAAACTGTTTTTT. The chain couples TRBV15 to TRBJ1-4; unclear D gene. Trimming cost V 3 bases and J 0 bases, with 14 bases left between them. The CDR3 spans 17 residues. Germline CDR1 and CDR2: LNHNV and YYDKDF (reference sequence).

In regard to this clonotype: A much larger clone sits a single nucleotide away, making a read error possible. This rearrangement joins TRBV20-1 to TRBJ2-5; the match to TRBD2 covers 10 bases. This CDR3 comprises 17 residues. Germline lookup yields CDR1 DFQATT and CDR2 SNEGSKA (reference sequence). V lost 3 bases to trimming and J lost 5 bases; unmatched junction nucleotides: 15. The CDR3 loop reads CSASTWLEREGRETQYF. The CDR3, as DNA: TGCAGTGCTAGTACTTGGCTGGAGCGGGAGGGCCGGGAGACCCAGTACTTC.

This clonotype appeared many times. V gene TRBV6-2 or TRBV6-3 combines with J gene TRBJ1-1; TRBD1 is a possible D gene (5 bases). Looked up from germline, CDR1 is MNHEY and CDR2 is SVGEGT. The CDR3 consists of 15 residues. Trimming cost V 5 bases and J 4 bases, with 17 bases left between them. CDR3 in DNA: TGTGCCAGCAGTATCCTCCCCGGGGCCGGCACTGAAGCTTTCTTT. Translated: CASSILPGAGTEAFF.

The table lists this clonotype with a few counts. The CDR3: CASSQDGWGTRQPQHF. The CDR3 DNA sequence: TGCGCCAGCAGCCAAGATGGCTGGGGCACCAGGCAGCCCCAGCATTTT. J is TRBJ1-5 and V is TRBV4-1; D may be TRBD1 (5 bases). The germline gives CDR1 MGHRA, CDR2 YSYEKL. The length of the CDR3 is 16 residues. Between the trimmed V and J ends, which lost 0 bases and 7 bases, there was a span of 16 bases.

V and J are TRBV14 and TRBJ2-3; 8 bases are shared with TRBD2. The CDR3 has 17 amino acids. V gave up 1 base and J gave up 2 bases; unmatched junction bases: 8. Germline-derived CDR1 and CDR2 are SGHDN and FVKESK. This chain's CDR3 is CASSQAPGRGVTDTQYF. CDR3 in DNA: TGTGCCAGCAGCCAAGCGCCGGGGCGGGGGGTCACAGATACGCAGTATTTT.

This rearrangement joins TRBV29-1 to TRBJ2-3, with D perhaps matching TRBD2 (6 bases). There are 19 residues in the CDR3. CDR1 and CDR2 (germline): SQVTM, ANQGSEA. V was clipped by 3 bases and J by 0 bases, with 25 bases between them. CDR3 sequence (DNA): TGCAGCGTTGAGGGCGCGGATAGCGGAAAACTGTTTAGCACAGATACGCAGTATTTT. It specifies CSVEGADSGKLFSTDTQYF.

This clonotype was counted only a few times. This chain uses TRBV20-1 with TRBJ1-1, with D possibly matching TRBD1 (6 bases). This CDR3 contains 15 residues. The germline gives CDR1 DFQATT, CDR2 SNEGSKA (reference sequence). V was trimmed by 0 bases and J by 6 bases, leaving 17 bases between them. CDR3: CSARELGRGGSEAFF. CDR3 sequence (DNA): TGCAGTGCTAGAGAACTTGGCAGGGGTGGCTCTGAAGCTTTCTTT.

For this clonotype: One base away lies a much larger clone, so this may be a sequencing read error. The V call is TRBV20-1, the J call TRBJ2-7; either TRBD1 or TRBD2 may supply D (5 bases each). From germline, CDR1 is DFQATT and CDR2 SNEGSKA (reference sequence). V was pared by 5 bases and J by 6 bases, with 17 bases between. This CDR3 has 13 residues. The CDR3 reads CSAYWGTRGEQYF. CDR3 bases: TGCAGTGCTTACTGGGGGACCCGGGGCGAGCAGTACTTC.

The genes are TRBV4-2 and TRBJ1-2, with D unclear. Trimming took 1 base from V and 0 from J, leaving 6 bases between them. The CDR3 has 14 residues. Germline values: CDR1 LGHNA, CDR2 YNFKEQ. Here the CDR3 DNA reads TGTGCCAGCAGCCAAGTAGGGACTAACTATGGCTACACCTTC. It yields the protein CASSQVGTNYGYTF.

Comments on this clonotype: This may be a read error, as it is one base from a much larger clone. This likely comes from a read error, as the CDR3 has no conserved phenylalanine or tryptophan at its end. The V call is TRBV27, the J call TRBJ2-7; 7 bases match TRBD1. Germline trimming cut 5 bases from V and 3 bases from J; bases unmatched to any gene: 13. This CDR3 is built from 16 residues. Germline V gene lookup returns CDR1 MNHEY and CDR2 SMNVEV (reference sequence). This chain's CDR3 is CASSPYQPGQSYEQYS. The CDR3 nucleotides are TGTGCCAGCAGTCCCTATCAGCCGGGACAGAGCTACGAGCAGTACTCC.

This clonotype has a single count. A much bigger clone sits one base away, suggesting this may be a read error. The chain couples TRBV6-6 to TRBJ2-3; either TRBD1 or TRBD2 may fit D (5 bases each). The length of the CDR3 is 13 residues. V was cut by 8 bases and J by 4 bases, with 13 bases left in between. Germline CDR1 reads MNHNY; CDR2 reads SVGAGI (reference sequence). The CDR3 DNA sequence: TGTGCCAGCGGCTCCTGGGGGTCAGATACGCAGTATTTT. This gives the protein CASGSWGSDTQYF.

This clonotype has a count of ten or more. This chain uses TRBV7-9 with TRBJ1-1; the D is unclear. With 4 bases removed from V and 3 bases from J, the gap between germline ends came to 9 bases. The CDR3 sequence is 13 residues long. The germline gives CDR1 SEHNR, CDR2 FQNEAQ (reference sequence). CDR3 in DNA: TGTGCCAGCAGCTCGGGCGGGTACACTGAAGCTTTCTTT. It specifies CASSSGGYTEAFF.

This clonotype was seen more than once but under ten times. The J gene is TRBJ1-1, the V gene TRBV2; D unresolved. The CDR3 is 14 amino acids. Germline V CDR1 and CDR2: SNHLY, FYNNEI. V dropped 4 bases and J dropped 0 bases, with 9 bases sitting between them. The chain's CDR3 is CASSGSVMNTEAFF. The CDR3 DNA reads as TGTGCCAGCAGTGGTTCAGTTATGAACACTGAAGCTTTCTTT. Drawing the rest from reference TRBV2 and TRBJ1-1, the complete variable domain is EPEVTQTPSHQVTQMGQEVILRCVPISNHLYFYWYRQILGQKVEFLVSFYNNEISEKSEIFDDQFSVERPDGSNFTLKIRSTKLEDSAMYFCASSGSVMNTEAFFGQGTRLTVV.

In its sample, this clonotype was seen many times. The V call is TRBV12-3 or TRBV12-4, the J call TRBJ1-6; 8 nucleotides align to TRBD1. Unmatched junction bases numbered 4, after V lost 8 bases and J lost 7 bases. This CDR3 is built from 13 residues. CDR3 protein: CASHSGGNSPLHF. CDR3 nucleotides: TGTGCCAGCCACTCAGGGGGCAATTCACCCCTCCACTTT.

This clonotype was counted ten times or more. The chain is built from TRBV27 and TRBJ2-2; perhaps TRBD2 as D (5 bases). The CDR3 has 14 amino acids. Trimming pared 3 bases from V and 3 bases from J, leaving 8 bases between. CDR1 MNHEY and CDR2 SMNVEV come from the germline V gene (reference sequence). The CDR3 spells CASSFGLHTGELFF. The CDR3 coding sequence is TGTGCCAGCAGTTTCGGACTTCACACCGGGGAGCTGTTTTTT.